This entry concerns a single T cell receptor beta chain. Its target is not known. This entry comes from a study of regulatory T cells in long-lasting Graves disease. The study, taken as a whole, reports: There was favoring of TRBV28, TRBJ1-2 and TRBJ2-5 in persistent disease.

HTBI primers from iRepertoire and Arm-PCR of CDR3 regions yielded the TCR beta libraries. TCRdb called the multiplex PCR reads again in MiXCR, with one record for every CDR3 protein. The data contain 360,000 or so distinct CDR3 sequences, around 15% of them singletons. The V gene's germline CDR1 is LGHNA and CDR2 YNFKEQ. The length of the CDR3 is 14 residues. Trimming removed 4 bases at V and 9 bases at J, with 13 bases between. The time point denotes: newly diagnosed GD, antithyroid drugs for less than 3 months. With RNA extracted from PBMCs as input, the TCR library was made. These records were also assigned to another study, of T cells in Graves' hyperthyroidism and ophthalmopathy. As that report states: Diagnoses were established using clinical symptoms, serum thyroxine and TRAb, thyroid ultrasound and orbital computed tomography.

This TCR derives from a woman between 18 and 29 years old with Graves disease. This specimen consisted of peripheral blood mononuclear cells (PBMCs), obtained at new diagnosis, from a patient treated with antithyroid drugs. The V and J genes are TRBV4-2 and TRBJ1-6; TRBD1 might be the D (6 bases). CDR3 in amino acids: CASSPGGPLSPLHF. Here the CDR3 DNA reads TGTGCCAGCAGCCCGGGGGGCCCCCTTTCACCCCTCCACTTT.